The entry below gives a single T cell receptor (beta chain) sequence along with its context. The antigen remains unidentified. These data are taken from a study of radiotherapy plus CTLA-4 blockade in lung cancer. The overall study: Objective response rate was around 20%; disease control rate, less than 40%.

Findings of the study overall: Following radiotherapy plus ipilimumab, tumor-derived TCR clones expanded in the blood. The best predictor of response was reported to be early blood T cell clone dynamics, with interferon-beta.

This CDR3 is 16 amino acids long. Germline-derived CDR1 and CDR2 are LNHNV and YYDKDF (reference sequence). Trimming took 3 bases from V and 6 from J, leaving 18 bases between them. Method: immunoSEQ multiplex PCR; TCRdb's copy keeps in-frame clones and lacks some. The sample has fewer than 55,000 clones, roughly 85% seen once. The sequencing used peripheral blood, collected from a patient treated with radiotherapy plus ipilimumab. The V and J genes are TRBV15 and TRBJ1-5; weak D call: TRBD1 (5 bases). The receptor comes from a human donor with non-small cell lung cancer whose response to radiotherapy plus ipilimumab could not be evaluated. The DNA of the CDR3 is TGTGCCACCAGCAGGAGCCGGGACTCCGCGGGTCAGCCCCAGCATTTT. It translates to CATSRSRDSAGQPQHF. Using reference TRBV15 and TRBJ1-5 for the parts outside the CDR3, the full variable domain is DAMVIQNPRYQVTQFGKPVTLSCSQTLNHNVMYWYQQKSSQAPKLLFHYYDKDFNNEADTPDNFQSRRPNTSFCFLDIRSPGLGDTAMYLCATSRSRDSAGQPQHFGDGTRLSIL.